These 18 T cell receptor beta chains were all obtained from the same sample, sequenced in a study of cytomegalovirus exposure and HLA in healthy donors. Amplification used 60 Vbeta primers and 13 Jbeta primers. TCRdb's table, derived via immunoSEQ multiplex PCR, lists solely in-frame clones and lacks some. Counted here are approximately 140,000 clones, approximately 71% occurring once; the ten biggest clones make up around 3.2%. The specimen was PBMCs. The receptors here all came from a man aged 35 to 55 in good health and CMV-seronegative.

V usage is TRBV12-5 and J usage is TRBJ2-3, with 8 bases aligning to TRBD1. This CDR3 spans 13 amino acids. The germline gives CDR1 LGHNT, CDR2 FRNRAP. J gave up 6 bases and V 6 bases, and 5 bases lay outside the gene matches. In DNA form, the CDR3 reads TGTGCTAGTGGGTCAGGGGGCGCTGATACGCAGTATTTT. As protein: CASGSGGADTQYF.

The chain carries TRBV29-1 and TRBJ2-7; 9 nucleotides line up with TRBD1. Germline CDR1 is SQVTM and CDR2 is ANQGSEA. There are 16 residues in the CDR3. V shed 6 bases and J 5 bases; nucleotides not matched to a gene: 17. The CDR3 DNA reads TGCAGCGTAACCCCCGGAATAACAGGGGGCGTGGACGAGCAGTACTTC. This gives the protein CSVTPGITGGVDEQYF.

The chain carries TRBV4-2 and TRBJ1-5; 7 bases match TRBD1. The germline CDR1 and CDR2 sequences are LGHNA and YNFKEQ. Unmatched junction bases numbered 10, after V lost 4 bases and J lost 4 bases. The CDR3 runs to 16 residues. CDR3 residues: CASSLGTAVSNQPQHF. In nucleotides, the CDR3 is TGTGCCAGCAGCCTCGGGACAGCGGTTTCAAATCAGCCCCAGCATTTT.

This chain connects TRBV4-1 to TRBJ1-1; possibly TRBD1 for D (6 bases). The V gene lost 5 bases and the J gene lost 8 bases, with 15 bases spanning the gap. Germline CDR1 reads MGHRA; CDR2 reads YSYEKL. The CDR3 is 13 amino acids. DNA for the CDR3: TGCGCCAGCAGCTCTTGGGGGGGCTCGGAAGCTTTCTTT. Translating it yields CASSSWGGSEAFF.

The chain combines TRBV18 with TRBJ1-1; 7 nucleotides align to TRBD1. Per the germline V gene, CDR1 is KGHSH and CDR2 is LQKENI. The CDR3 extends over 13 amino acids. The junction had 6 bases not matched to a gene; V was cut back by 4 bases and J by 7 bases. CDR3 in amino acids: CASSLGTDFEAFF. The DNA of the CDR3 is TGTGCCAGCTCACTTGGGACAGACTTTGAAGCTTTCTTT.

The V and J genes are TRBV28 and TRBJ2-7; tentative D call: TRBD1 (5 bases). The V gene's germline CDR1 is MDHEN and CDR2 SYDVKM. V was shortened by 6 bases and J by 0 bases, with 6 bases between the two germline ends. The CDR3 loop spans 12 amino acids. The CDR3 here is CASRQASYEQYF. DNA of the CDR3: TGTGCCAGCAGACAGGCCTCCTACGAGCAGTACTTC.

This clone showed up just once. The chain combines TRBV5-1 with TRBJ2-5; 12 bases map to TRBD2. The J segment lost 5 bases and the V segment lost 0 bases, leaving 5 bases of the junction unmatched. From germline, CDR1 is SGHRS and CDR2 YFSETQ. The CDR3 consists of 16 residues. CDR3 loop: CASSLALAGGAETQYF. CDR3 DNA sequence: TGCGCCAGCAGCTTGGCACTAGCGGGGGGAGCGGAGACCCAGTACTTC.

This clone was counted between two and nine times. V is TRBV23-1 and J is TRBJ2-7; 9 nucleotides line up with TRBD2. TRBV23-1 is placed among ORFs of uncertain function. Losses at the gene ends were 3 bases for V and 3 bases for J; bases not matched to a gene: 9. The CDR3 consists of 16 residues. The CDR3: CASSQEVAGEYYEQYF. The CDR3 coding sequence is TGCGCCAGCAGTCAGGAGGTAGCGGGGGAGTACTACGAGCAGTACTTC.

The chain recombines TRBV25-1 with TRBJ2-5; D is unresolved. Near its end, the DNA agrees better with TRBJ2-7, so the J call may be wrong. The CDR3 has 13 amino acids. Germline V gives CDR1 MGHDK, CDR2 SYGVNS. CDR3 amino acids: CASSEFSLYEQYF. Written as DNA, the CDR3 is TGTGCCAGCAGTGAATTCTCTCTCTACGAGCAGTACTTC.

The chain carries TRBV15 and TRBJ2-2, with TRBD1 as a possible D gene (5 bases). The CDR3 extends over 15 amino acids. V was clipped by 3 bases and J by 6 bases, with 14 bases between them. Germline V CDR1 and CDR2: LNHNV, YYDKDF (reference sequence). The chain's CDR3 is CATSSISKGAGELFF. In DNA, the CDR3 is TGTGCCACCAGCAGTATAAGTAAAGGGGCCGGGGAGCTGTTTTTT.

The sample holds a few counts of this clone. This sequence joins TRBV6-1 and TRBJ1-1; no clear D gene. CDR3 length equals 14 residues. V was clipped by 0 bases and J by 1 base, with 6 bases between them. The germline V gene has CDR1 MNHNS and CDR2 SASEGT. This CDR3 is CASSEAGRNTEAFF. In DNA form, the CDR3 reads TGTGCCAGCAGTGAAGCGGGGAGGAACACTGAAGCTTTCTTT.

The sample holds a few counts of this clone. V usage is TRBV27 and J usage is TRBJ1-5; tentatively, D is TRBD1 (5 bases). Per the germline V gene, CDR1 is MNHEY and CDR2 is SMNVEV (reference sequence). This CDR3 is 13 amino acids long. V gave up 5 bases and J gave up 4 bases, with 9 bases separating them. The chain's CDR3 is CASSPGSNQPQHF. The DNA of the CDR3 is TGTGCCAGCAGTCCAGGGTCGAATCAGCCCCAGCATTTT.

The V and J genes are TRBV7-8 and TRBJ2-7, with D possibly TRBD2 on 5 matching bases. With 3 bases removed from V and 7 bases from J, the gap between germline ends came to 13 bases. This CDR3 contains 13 residues. CDR1 and CDR2 from the germline V gene are SGHVS and FQNEAQ. The CDR3, as DNA: TGTGCCAGCAGCTTGGAGGAGGAAGGGGAGCAGTACTTC. It translates to CASSLEEEGEQYF.

The chain joins TRBV28 to TRBJ1-1; D is possibly TRBD1 (6 bases). V lost 10 bases to trimming and J lost 0 bases, with 12 bases between them. The CDR3 has 13 residues. Germline V gene data show CDR1 as MDHEN and CDR2 as SYDVKM. CDR3 region: CATKGQLNTEAFF. In DNA form, the CDR3 reads TGTGCCACCAAAGGACAGTTGAACACTGAAGCTTTCTTT.

The rearrangement uses TRBV30 and TRBJ2-3; 12 positions match TRBD2. Germline trimming cut 3 bases from V and 2 bases from J; bases unmatched to any gene: 6. This CDR3 is built from 16 residues. Germline CDR1 and CDR2: GTSNPN and SVGIG (reference sequence). This CDR3 is CAWSPGLAGPTDTQYF. CDR3 coding DNA: TGTGCCTGGAGCCCCGGACTAGCGGGGCCCACAGATACGCAGTATTTT.

The chain carries TRBV29-1 and TRBJ2-7, with TRBD1 identical over 7 bases. The CDR3 runs to 15 residues. Trimming at V came to 4 bases and at J to 7 bases, leaving 16 bases not matched to a gene. The germline V gene has CDR1 SQVTM and CDR2 ANQGSEA. The CDR3 sequence: CSVGGATGTLGEQYF. The CDR3 DNA follows: TGCAGCGTTGGTGGGGCGACAGGGACCCTGGGGGAGCAGTACTTC.

V is TRBV5-1 and J is TRBJ2-2; D possibly corresponds to TRBD2 (5 bases). The germline V gene encodes CDR1 SGHRS and CDR2 YFSETQ. CDR3 length: 16 amino acids. The ends were cut back, 0 bases at V and 9 bases at J, with 18 bases in the middle. The CDR3 coding sequence is TGCGCCAGCAGCTTGGAACTTTCCCAGGCGGGCCGGGAGCTGTTTTTT. It translates to CASSLELSQAGRELFF.

Of note for this clone: At the DNA level, this CDR3 is encoded by other sequences in the same sample as well. This chain uses TRBV7-2 with TRBJ1-2; 9 bases map to TRBD1. J gave up 4 bases and V 1 base, and 4 bases lay outside the gene matches. CDR1 and CDR2 (germline): SGHTA, FQGNSA. CDR3 length equals 15 residues. The CDR3 region has the DNA TGTGCCAGCAGCTTAGTCACAGGGGGCAGCTATGGCTACACCTTC. Its protein is CASSLVTGGSYGYTF.